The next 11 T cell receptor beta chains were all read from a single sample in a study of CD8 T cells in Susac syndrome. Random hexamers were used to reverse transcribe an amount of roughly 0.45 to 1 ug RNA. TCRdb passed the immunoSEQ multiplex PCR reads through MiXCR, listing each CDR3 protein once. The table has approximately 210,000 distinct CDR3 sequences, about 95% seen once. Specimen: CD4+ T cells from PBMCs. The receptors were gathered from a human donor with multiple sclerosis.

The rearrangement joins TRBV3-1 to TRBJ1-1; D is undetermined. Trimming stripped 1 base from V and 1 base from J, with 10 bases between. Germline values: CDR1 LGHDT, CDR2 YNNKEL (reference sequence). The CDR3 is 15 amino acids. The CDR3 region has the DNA TGTGCCAGCAGCCAAGGCGTCACCTGGAACACTGAAGCTTTCTTT. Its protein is CASSQGVTWNTEAFF.

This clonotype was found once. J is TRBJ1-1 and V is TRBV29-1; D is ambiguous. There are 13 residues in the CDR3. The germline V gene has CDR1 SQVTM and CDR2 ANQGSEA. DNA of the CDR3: TGCAGTTGCAAGGTCGGGCTCGGCACTGAAGCTTTCTTT. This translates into CSCKVGLGTEAFF.

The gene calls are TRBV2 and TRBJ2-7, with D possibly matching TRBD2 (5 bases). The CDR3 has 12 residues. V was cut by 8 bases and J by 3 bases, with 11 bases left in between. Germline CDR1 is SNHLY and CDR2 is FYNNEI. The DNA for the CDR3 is TGTGCCAGCCAACGGGATCGCTACGAGCAGTACTTC. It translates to CASQRDRYEQYF.

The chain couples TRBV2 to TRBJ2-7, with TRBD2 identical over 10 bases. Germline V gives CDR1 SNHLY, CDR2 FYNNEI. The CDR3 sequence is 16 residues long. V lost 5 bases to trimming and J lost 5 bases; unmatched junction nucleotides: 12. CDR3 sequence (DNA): TGTGCCAGCAGTAGGCTAGCGGGAGCAGTTGGGGACGAGCAGTACTTC. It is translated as CASSRLAGAVGDEQYF.

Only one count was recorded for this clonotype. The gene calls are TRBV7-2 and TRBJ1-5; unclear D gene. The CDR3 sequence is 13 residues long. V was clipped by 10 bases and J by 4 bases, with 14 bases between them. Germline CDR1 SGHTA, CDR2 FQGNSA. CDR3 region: CATDATGNQPQHF. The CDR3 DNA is TGTGCCACCGACGCTACGGGGAATCAGCCCCAGCATTTT.

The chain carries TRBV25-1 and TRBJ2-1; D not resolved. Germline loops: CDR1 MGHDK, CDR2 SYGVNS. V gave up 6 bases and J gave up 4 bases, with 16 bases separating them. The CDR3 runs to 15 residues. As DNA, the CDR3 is TGTGCCAGCAGCCTTAGGCCCATTCTATACAATGAGCAGTTCTTC. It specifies CASSLRPILYNEQFF.

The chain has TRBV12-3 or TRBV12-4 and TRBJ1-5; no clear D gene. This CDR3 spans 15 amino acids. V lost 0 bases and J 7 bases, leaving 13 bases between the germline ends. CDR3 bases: TGTGCCAGCAGTTTAGCGTCAGTTGGGCCCCAGCCCCAGCATTTT. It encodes CASSLASVGPQPQHF.

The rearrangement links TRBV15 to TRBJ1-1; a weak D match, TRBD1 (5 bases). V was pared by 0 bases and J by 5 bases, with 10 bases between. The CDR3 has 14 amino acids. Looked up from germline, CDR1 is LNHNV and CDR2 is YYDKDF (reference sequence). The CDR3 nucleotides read TGTGCCACCAGCAGAGATTGGGGGTTAACTGAAGCTTTCTTT. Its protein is CATSRDWGLTEAFF.

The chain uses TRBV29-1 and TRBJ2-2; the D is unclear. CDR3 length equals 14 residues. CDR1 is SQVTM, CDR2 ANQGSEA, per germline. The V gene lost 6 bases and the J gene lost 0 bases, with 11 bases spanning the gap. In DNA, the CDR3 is TGCAGCGTCCGACCGAGCGCGAACACCGGGGAGCTGTTTTTT. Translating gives CSVRPSANTGELFF.

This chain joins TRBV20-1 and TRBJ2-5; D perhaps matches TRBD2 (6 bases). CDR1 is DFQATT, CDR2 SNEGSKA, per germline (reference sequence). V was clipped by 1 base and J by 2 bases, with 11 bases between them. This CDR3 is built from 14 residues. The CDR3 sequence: CSARVGGRQETQYF. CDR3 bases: TGCAGTGCTAGAGTGGGAGGAAGGCAAGAGACCCAGTACTTC.

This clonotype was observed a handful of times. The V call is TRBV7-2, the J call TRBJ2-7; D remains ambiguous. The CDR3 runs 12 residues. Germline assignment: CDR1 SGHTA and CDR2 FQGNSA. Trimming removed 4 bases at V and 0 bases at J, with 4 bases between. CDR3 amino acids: CASSSLSYEQYF. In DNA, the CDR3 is TGTGCCAGCAGCTCCCTCTCCTACGAGCAGTACTTC.